This T cell receptor beta chain was recorded in a study of blood T cell repertoires in COVID-19. Across the whole study: From the United States, Italy and Spain came samples of acute and convalescent COVID-19. PBMCs, B-cell-depleted T cells, or T cells were the source of the cDNA or gDNA that made up the material.

CDR1 is LGHDT, CDR2 YNNKEL, per germline (reference sequence). The CDR3 contains 15 residues. The V segment lost 4 bases and the J segment 4 bases; nucleotides outside the gene matches: 1. The sample holds one count of this clone. Original processing notes: Researchers report that nucleated cell counts were estimated from reference gene primer amplification. Clones were sequenced by immunoSEQ multiplex PCR, and TCRdb holds only the in-frame ones, with some missing. The DNA gave D and trimming, while V, J and clone size come from that table. The sample lists approximately 220,000 clones, approximately 81% seen once, with roughly 2.6% in the top ten.

This sequence originates from a man aged 45 to 65 who had recovered from COVID-19. The sample comprised peripheral blood. The chain links TRBV3-1 (or the pseudogene TRBV3-2) to TRBJ2-1; 13 nucleotides agree with TRBD2. The CDR3: CASSRGLAGYNEQFF. The CDR3 region has the DNA TGTGCCAGCAGCCGGGGACTAGCGGGGTACAATGAGCAGTTCTTC.